One and the same sample provided the 22 T cell receptor beta chains below, sequenced in a study of T cells after yellow fever vaccination. TCRdb re-derived calls from the 5' RACE reads in MiXCR, one entry per CDR3 protein. This sample has a few hundred thousand distinct CDR3 sequences, with around 8.1% found just once. This sample comprised PBMCs, obtained roughly 45 days after the first yellow fever vaccination. The receptors come from a young man who received the YFV17D yellow fever vaccine.

This clonotype was counted a few times. V gene TRBV13 combines with J gene TRBJ1-2; no reliable D call. Trimming removed 1 base at V and 6 bases at J, with 6 bases between. Looked up from germline, CDR1 is PRHDT and CDR2 is FYEKMQ (reference sequence). The length of the CDR3 is 12 residues. As DNA, the CDR3 is TGTGCCAGCAGCTTAGAGAATGATGGCTACACCTTC. Its translation: CASSLENDGYTF.

J is TRBJ1-5 and V is TRBV27; the D gene is possibly TRBD1 (6 bases). Per germline, CDR1 MNHEY and CDR2 SMNVEV (reference sequence). The CDR3 is made up of 17 amino acids. V gave up 6 bases and J gave up 4 bases, with 22 bases separating them. CDR3 region: CASSLTSLQGWNQPQHF. CDR3 DNA sequence: TGTGCCAGCAGCCTTACTAGCCTTCAGGGGTGGAATCAGCCCCAGCATTTT.

V usage is TRBV7-9 and J usage is TRBJ2-7; possibly TRBD2 for D (6 bases). This CDR3 is 17 amino acids long. Trimming removed 5 bases from V and 1 base from J, with 21 bases in between. The germline gives CDR1 SEHNR, CDR2 FQNEAQ (reference sequence). The DNA of the CDR3 is TGTGCCAGCAGCCATGAGTGGGGCGGGGACCCATCCTACGAGCAGTACTTC. It is translated as CASSHEWGGDPSYEQYF.

This clonotype was found a few times. In DNA, the CDR3 is TGCAGTGCCGAAACGGAGGAGAGGGTCACCGGGGAGCTGTTTTTT. Translated, it gives CSAETEERVTGELFF. The chain carries TRBV20-1 and TRBJ2-2, with a possible D match to TRBD2 (5 bases). CDR3 size: 15 residues. V lost 6 bases and J lost 4, with 18 bases in between. CDR1 DFQATT and CDR2 SNEGSKA come from the germline V gene (reference sequence).

Points on this clonotype: The junction shows a germline mismatch at one end, possibly a read error. The chain combines TRBV6-1 with TRBJ2-2, with 8 bases identical to TRBD1. The CDR3 consists of 15 residues. The germline gives CDR1 MNHNS, CDR2 SASEGT. The CDR3 nucleotides read TGTTCCAGCAGCAGGGGGCGGTTAAACACCGGGGAGCTGTTTTTT. Its translation is CSSSRGRLNTGELFF.

The chain joins TRBV9 to TRBJ2-5, with 8 bases lining up with TRBD2. Trimming took 0 bases from V and 5 from J; bases not matched to a gene: 9. CDR3 size: 16 residues. Germline CDR1 is SGDLS and CDR2 is YYNGEE. CDR3 coding DNA: TGTGCCAGCAGCGTAGAATCGGGACTAGGCTGGGAGACCCAGTACTTC. Translation: CASSVESGLGWETQYF.

The rearrangement joins TRBV4-2 to TRBJ2-1; tentative D call: TRBD1 (5 bases). The CDR3 has 14 residues. Germline CDR1 and CDR2: LGHNA and YNFKEQ. Trimming left V 1 base short and J 5 bases short, with 9 bases between. Written as DNA, the CDR3 is TGTGCCAGCAGCCAAGTAGCCAGGGACAATGAGCAGTTCTTC. It specifies CASSQVARDNEQFF.

The chain couples TRBV7-2 to TRBJ2-2, with D uncertain. V was clipped by 1 base and J by 4 bases, with 10 bases between them. The CDR3 is 15 amino acids. Germline assignment: CDR1 SGHTA and CDR2 FQGNSA. The CDR3 loop reads CASSLGARGTGELFF. CDR3 DNA: TGTGCCAGCAGCTTAGGGGCCCGCGGCACCGGGGAGCTGTTTTTT.

This clonotype was seen ten or more times. The CDR3 protein is CASIPSGSETQYF. CDR3 nucleotide sequence: TGCGCCAGCATTCCTAGCGGGTCGGAGACCCAGTACTTC. V usage is TRBV5-1 and J usage is TRBJ2-5; the match to TRBD2 covers 8 bases. Trimming took 6 bases from V and 5 from J; bases not matched to a gene: 6. Germline assignment: CDR1 SGHRS and CDR2 YFSETQ. The CDR3 extends over 13 amino acids.

This clonotype was seen only a few times. This sequence joins TRBV7-2 and TRBJ1-2; a possible D gene is TRBD1 (5 bases). Germline V CDR1 and CDR2: SGHTA, FQGNSA. V was clipped by 5 bases and J by 4 bases, with 17 bases between them. The CDR3 is 15 residues long. CDR3 DNA sequence: TGTGCCAGCAGCCCTATGGCCAGGGAAGGCTATGGCTACACCTTC. Protein sequence: CASSPMAREGYGYTF. The full variable domain, rest sourced from reference TRBV7-2 and TRBJ1-2, is GAGVSQSPSNKVTEKGKDVELRCDPISGHTALYWYRQSLGQGLEFLIYFQGNSAPDKSGLPSDRFSAERTGGSVSTLTIQRTQQEDSAVYLCASSPMAREGYGYTFGSGTRLTVV.

This clonotype was counted ten times or more. This chain joins TRBV11-1 and TRBJ2-2, with a possible D match to TRBD2 (6 bases). V lost 5 bases to trimming and J lost 2 bases, with 12 bases between them. CDR1 is SGHAT and CDR2 is FQDESV in the germline V gene (reference sequence). The CDR3 has 15 residues. The CDR3 region has the DNA TGTGCCAGCAGCCCCGGGACTGGTAACACCGGGGAGCTGTTTTTT. Translating it yields CASSPGTGNTGELFF.

The sample holds many counts of this clonotype. The rearrangement joins TRBV20-1 to TRBJ2-5, with a tentative D call TRBD1 (6 bases). The germline V gene has CDR1 DFQATT and CDR2 SNEGSKA (reference sequence). The germline V and J ends were trimmed by 2 bases and 1 base, with 11 bases remaining between them. The CDR3 length is 14 residues. The CDR3 sequence: CSARRGGIQETQYF. The CDR3 nucleotides are TGCAGTGCTAGACGAGGGGGTATCCAAGAGACCCAGTACTTC.

The chain uses TRBV7-2 and TRBJ2-1; 8 nucleotides align to TRBD2. The CDR3 is 15 residues long. V gave up 5 bases and J gave up 3 bases; unmatched junction bases: 6. Looked up from germline, CDR1 is SGHTA and CDR2 is FQGNSA. CDR3 region: CASSTRGGYYNEQFF. For the CDR3, the DNA is TGTGCCAGCAGCACCCGCGGGGGGTACTACAATGAGCAGTTCTTC.

This clonotype was counted between two and nine times. The V call is TRBV7-2, the J call TRBJ2-3; TRBD2 matches 7 bases. Germline V gene data show CDR1 as SGHTA and CDR2 as FQGNSA. With V trimmed by 5 bases and J by 7 bases, 15 bases remained unmatched. This CDR3 region has 16 residues. This chain's CDR3 is CASSPLVRGRRNTQYF. The DNA for the CDR3 is TGTGCCAGCAGCCCCCTGGTGCGGGGGAGAAGGAATACGCAGTATTTT.

This clonotype has only a few counts. The J gene is TRBJ1-1, the V gene TRBV4-3; no reliable D call. Deletions cut 1 base from V and 1 base from J, with 7 bases between. This CDR3 is built from 14 residues. Germline V lookup: CDR1 LGHNA, CDR2 YSLEER. CDR3 nucleotides: TGCGCCAGCAGCCAAGGGGGTCCGAACACTGAAGCTTTCTTT. Its protein product is CASSQGGPNTEAFF.

CDR3 region: CASGQGASYEQYF. The CDR3, as DNA: TGCGCCAGCGGACAGGGGGCCTCCTACGAGCAGTACTTC. The V and J genes are TRBV5-1 and TRBJ2-7; the match to TRBD1 covers 11 bases. Germline V gives CDR1 SGHRS, CDR2 YFSETQ. CDR3 size: 13 residues. Losses at the gene ends were 7 bases for V and 0 bases for J; bases not matched to a gene: 0.

This chain connects TRBV4-2 to TRBJ1-4; D not certain. With 1 base removed from V and 8 bases from J, the gap between germline ends came to 11 bases. The length of the CDR3 is 14 residues. Per germline, CDR1 LGHNA and CDR2 YNFKEQ. As DNA, the CDR3 is TGTGCCAGCAGCCAAGGGAGAGGGAAAGAAAAACTGTTTTTT. Translated: CASSQGRGKEKLFF.

The chain links TRBV7-2 to TRBJ2-1, with D unclear. Per germline, CDR1 SGHTA and CDR2 FQGNSA. Trimming left V 4 bases short and J 7 bases short, with 20 bases between. The CDR3 sequence is 16 residues long. The CDR3 coding sequence is TGTGCCAGCAGCTCCTCCGCCGGCGCCCTACAGAATGAGCAGTTCTTC. Residues: CASSSSAGALQNEQFF.

In this sample, this clonotype turned up a few times. This chain links TRBV27 with TRBJ1-2; D is perhaps TRBD1 (6 bases). The germline CDR1 and CDR2 sequences are MNHEY and SMNVEV (reference sequence). CDR3 length equals 17 residues. Trimming took 1 base from V and 5 from J, leaving 20 bases between them. The CDR3 bases are TGTGCCAGCAGTTTATTTTACGGGGGCCCCCGGACTTATGGCTACACCTTC. This codes for CASSLFYGGPRTYGYTF.

V is TRBV5-3 and J is TRBJ2-6; possible D gene TRBD1, 5 bases. TRBV5-3 qualifies as an ORF whose function is uncertain. V gave up 0 bases and J gave up 1 base, with 14 bases separating them. This CDR3 is 18 amino acids long. The CDR3 region is CARSLAVGKGSGANVLTF. The CDR3 nucleotides are TGTGCCAGAAGCTTGGCCGTAGGTAAGGGGTCTGGGGCCAACGTCCTGACTTTC.

The V call is TRBV7-2, the J call TRBJ1-2, with TRBD1 as a possible D gene (6 bases). Germline CDR1 reads SGHTA; CDR2 reads FQGNSA. The CDR3 has 14 residues. The V end was cut by 1 base, the J end by 8 bases, with 14 bases between. Here the CDR3 DNA reads TGTGCCAGCAGCTTAGGAGGGGGGGCTAGGGGCTACACCTTC. The encoded protein is CASSLGGGARGYTF.

This clonotype showed up just a few times. This rearrangement joins TRBV5-5 to TRBJ1-6; perhaps TRBD1 as D (6 bases). The CDR3 is made up of 16 amino acids. Germline CDR1 reads SGHKS; CDR2 reads YYEKEE (reference sequence). Trimming stripped 6 bases from V and 2 bases from J, with 15 bases between. The CDR3 coding sequence is TGTGCCAGCAACCTACAGGGCAGGACCTATAATTCACCCCTCCACTTT. The encoded protein is CASNLQGRTYNSPLHF.